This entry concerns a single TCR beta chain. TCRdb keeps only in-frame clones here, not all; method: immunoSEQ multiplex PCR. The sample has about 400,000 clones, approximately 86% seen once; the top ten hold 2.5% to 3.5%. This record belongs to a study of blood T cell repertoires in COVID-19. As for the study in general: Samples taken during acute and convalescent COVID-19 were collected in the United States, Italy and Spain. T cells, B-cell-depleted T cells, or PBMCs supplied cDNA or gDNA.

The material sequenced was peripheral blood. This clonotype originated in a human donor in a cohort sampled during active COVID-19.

CDR3 nucleotide sequence: TGTGCCAGCCGACCCAGAGGGGTCCGGGAGAGGGAGACCCAGTACTTC. Amino acids: CASRPRGVRERETQYF. The genes are TRBV19 and TRBJ2-5; a possible D gene is TRBD2 (6 bases). V lost 9 bases, J lost 5 bases, and 25 bases lay in between. This CDR3 is 16 amino acids long. Germline loops: CDR1 LNHDA, CDR2 SQIVND (reference sequence).